This TCR beta chain was recorded in a study of blood T cell repertoires in COVID-19. For the study at large: COVID-19 samples, acute and convalescent, were from the United States, Italy and Spain. T cells, B-cell-depleted T cells, or PBMCs provided the cDNA or gDNA that served as material.

The CDR3 totals 16 residues. The germline V gene encodes CDR1 SNHLY and CDR2 FYNNEI. Trimming took off 6 bases at V and 0 bases at J, with 17 bases between the two ends. The authors' processing: Estimation of nucleated cell counts relied on the amplification of reference gene primers. The protocol was immunoSEQ multiplex PCR, while the TCRdb copy is restricted to in-frame clones and leaves out a portion. The V and J calls and clone size are taken from that table; D and trimming were inferred from the DNA. The top ten clones hold approximately 16% of a sample with roughly 46,000 clones, about 89% of them seen once.

V usage is TRBV2 and J usage is TRBJ1-1; D may be TRBD1 (6 bases). This clonotype was obtained from a human donor in a cohort sampled during active COVID-19. Sequenced input: peripheral blood. The CDR3, as DNA: TGTGCCAGCAGCGGGGGGCCAGGGACTATGAACACTGAAGCTTTCTTT. It codes for CASSGGPGTMNTEAFF.